The 13 T cell receptor beta chains below all came from one sample that was sequenced in a study of blood T cell repertoires in COVID-19. Profiling relied on immunoSEQ multiplex PCR, and the TCRdb table lists in-frame clones only, not all of them. The sample lists under 450,000 clones; about 89% were seen once. Material: peripheral blood. These receptors came from a woman aged 40-49 years with COVID-19, enrolled during active disease.

CDR3 nucleotides: TGTGCCAGCACCCTAATCGGGACAGGGGACTACGAGCAGTACTTC. Protein product: CASTLIGTGDYEQYF. The V gene is TRBV6-1, the J gene TRBJ2-7, with 10 bases fitting TRBD1. This CDR3 is 15 amino acids long. After removal of 7 bases from V and 3 bases from J, the junction contained 9 bases not matched to a gene. Germline assignment: CDR1 MNHNS and CDR2 SASEGT.

This sequence joins TRBV6-2 or TRBV6-3 and TRBJ1-2; possible D gene TRBD1, 5 bases. Germline V CDR1 and CDR2: MNHEY, SVGEGT. Trimming removed 2 bases from V and 1 base from J, with 8 bases in between. The CDR3 has 14 amino acids. As DNA, the CDR3 is TGTGCCAGCAGTTACGGCAGGGTTAACTATGGCTACACCTTC. It is translated as CASSYGRVNYGYTF.

This chain links TRBV2 with TRBJ1-6; D possibly corresponds to TRBD1 (5 bases). CDR1 SNHLY and CDR2 FYNNEI come from the germline V gene. Trimming removed 6 bases from V and 8 bases from J, with 20 bases in between. The CDR3 is 16 amino acids. The CDR3 coding sequence is TGTGCCAGCAGCGGGAATAGCCCGGGACTAGATTCACCCCTCCACTTT. Encoded protein: CASSGNSPGLDSPLHF.

The chain uses TRBV25-1 and TRBJ1-1; 8 nucleotides match TRBD1. The CDR3 is made up of 14 amino acids. Germline assignment: CDR1 MGHDK and CDR2 SYGVNS. The J segment lost 7 bases and the V segment lost 3 bases, leaving 7 bases of the junction unmatched. The CDR3 region has the DNA TGTGCCAGCAGTGACACCGGGACAGGAGGTGAAGCTTTCTTT. Translation gives CASSDTGTGGEAFF.

CDR3 sequence reads: CASSGRRVSNEQFF. CDR3 coding DNA: TGTGCCAGCAGTGGGCGCAGGGTATCGAATGAGCAGTTCTTC. This chain connects TRBV2 to TRBJ2-1; possibly TRBD1 for D (5 bases). Germline values: CDR1 SNHLY, CDR2 FYNNEI. Between the trimmed V and J ends, which lost 4 bases and 7 bases, there was a span of 14 bases. This CDR3 spans 14 amino acids.

DNA for the CDR3: TGCGCCAGCAGGGAGACTAGCGGGGGGTACAATGAGCAGTTCTTC. It codes for CASRETSGGYNEQFF. The chain joins TRBV10-2 to TRBJ2-1, with TRBD2 matching 13 bases. This CDR3 has 15 amino acids. V was clipped by 6 bases and J by 4 bases; unmatched bases: 3. Germline V lookup: CDR1 WSHSY, CDR2 SAAADI.

This rearrangement joins TRBV6-5 to TRBJ1-6; 9 bases match TRBD1. This CDR3 spans 15 amino acids. V was clipped by 6 bases and J by 7 bases; unmatched bases: 7. Germline V gene sequence: CDR1 MNHEY, CDR2 SVGAGI. The CDR3 sequence is CASSALGQGNSPLHF. CDR3 coding DNA: TGTGCCAGCAGCGCCTTGGGACAGGGAAATTCACCCCTCCACTTT.

The V gene is TRBV24-1, the J gene TRBJ1-5, with D maybe TRBD1 (6 bases). The germline V and J ends were trimmed by 4 bases and 1 base, with 10 bases remaining between them. The CDR3 runs to 15 residues. Germline CDR1 is KGHDR and CDR2 is SFDVKD. The CDR3, as DNA: TGTGCCACCAGTGACCCCGGACAGAGCAATCAGCCCCAGCATTTT. This encodes CATSDPGQSNQPQHF.

This chain links TRBV20-1 with TRBJ1-6; no clear D. With 3 bases removed from V and 0 bases from J, the gap between germline ends came to 9 bases. CDR3 length: 15 residues. Per germline, CDR1 DFQATT and CDR2 SNEGSKA (reference sequence). The CDR3 DNA reads TGCAGTGCTAGTAAACCGAGCTCCTATAATTCACCCCTCCACTTT. It encodes CSASKPSSYNSPLHF.

The chain couples TRBV4-1 to TRBJ1-2; D is unresolved. Looked up from germline, CDR1 is MGHRA and CDR2 is YSYEKL. V was trimmed by 3 bases and J by 4 bases, leaving 12 bases between them. The CDR3 is 14 amino acids. Here the CDR3 DNA reads TGCGCCAGCAGCCATACCGGAGAATCCTATGGCTACACCTTC. Encoded protein: CASSHTGESYGYTF.

The chain is built from TRBV28 and TRBJ2-4; D might be TRBD2 (5 bases). From germline, CDR1 is MDHEN and CDR2 SYDVKM. V lost 2 bases, J lost 0 bases, and 11 bases lay in between. The CDR3 totals 16 residues. This CDR3 is CASSLLGILAKNIQYF. The DNA for the CDR3 is TGTGCCAGCAGTTTACTCGGGATACTAGCCAAAAACATTCAGTACTTC.

The genes are TRBV18 and TRBJ2-5, with unresolved D. V lost 1 base and J lost 2, with 8 bases in between. The length of the CDR3 is 14 residues. The germline V gene has CDR1 KGHSH and CDR2 LQKENI. The CDR3 nucleotides read TGTGCCAGCTCACCACAACAGCTTCAAGAGACCCAGTACTTC. Residues: CASSPQQLQETQYF.

The V call is TRBV18, the J call TRBJ1-4, with D possibly matching TRBD1 (5 bases). V was cut by 6 bases and J by 3 bases, with 11 bases left in between. CDR1 and CDR2 (germline): KGHSH, LQKENI. CDR3 length: 14 amino acids. CDR3 in DNA: TGTGCCAGCTCTACCCAGGGATCTAATGAAAAACTGTTTTTT. Protein: CASSTQGSNEKLFF.